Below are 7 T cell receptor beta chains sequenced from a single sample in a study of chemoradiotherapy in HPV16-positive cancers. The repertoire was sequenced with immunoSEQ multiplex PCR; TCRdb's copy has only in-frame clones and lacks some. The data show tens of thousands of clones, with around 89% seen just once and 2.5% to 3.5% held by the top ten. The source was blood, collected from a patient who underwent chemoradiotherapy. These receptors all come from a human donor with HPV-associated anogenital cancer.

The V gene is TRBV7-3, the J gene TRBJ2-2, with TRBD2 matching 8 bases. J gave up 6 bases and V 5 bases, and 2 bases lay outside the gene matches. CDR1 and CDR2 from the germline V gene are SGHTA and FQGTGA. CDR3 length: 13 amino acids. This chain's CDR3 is CASSTREAGELFF. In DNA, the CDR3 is TGTGCCAGCAGCACGCGGGAGGCCGGGGAGCTGTTTTTT.

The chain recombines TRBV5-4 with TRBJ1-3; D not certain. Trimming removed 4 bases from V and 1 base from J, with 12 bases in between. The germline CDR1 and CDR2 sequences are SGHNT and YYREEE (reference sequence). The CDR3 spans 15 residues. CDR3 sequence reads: CASSPGGPSGNTIYF. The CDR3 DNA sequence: TGTGCCAGCAGCCCGGGTGGGCCATCTGGAAACACCATATATTTT.

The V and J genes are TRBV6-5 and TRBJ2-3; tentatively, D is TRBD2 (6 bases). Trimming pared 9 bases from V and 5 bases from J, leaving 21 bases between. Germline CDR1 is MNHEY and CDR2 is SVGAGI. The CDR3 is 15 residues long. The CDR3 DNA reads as TGTGCCAGTCGTATAGCCGGGAGTCGTAGAGATACGCAGTATTTT. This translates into CASRIAGSRRDTQYF.

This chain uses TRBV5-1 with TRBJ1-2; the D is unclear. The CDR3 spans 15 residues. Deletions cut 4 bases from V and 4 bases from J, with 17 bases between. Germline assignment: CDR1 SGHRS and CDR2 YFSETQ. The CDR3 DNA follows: TGCGCCAGCAGCCGGAACGGTGAGTCGGGCTATGGCTACACCTTC. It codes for CASSRNGESGYGYTF.

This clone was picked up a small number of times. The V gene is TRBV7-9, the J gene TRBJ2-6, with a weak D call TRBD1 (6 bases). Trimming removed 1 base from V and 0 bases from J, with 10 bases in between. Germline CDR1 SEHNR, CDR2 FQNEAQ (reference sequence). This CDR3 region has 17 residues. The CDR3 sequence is CASSLGTVTSGANVLTF. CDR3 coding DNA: TGTGCCAGCAGCTTAGGGACAGTAACCTCTGGGGCCAACGTCCTGACTTTC.

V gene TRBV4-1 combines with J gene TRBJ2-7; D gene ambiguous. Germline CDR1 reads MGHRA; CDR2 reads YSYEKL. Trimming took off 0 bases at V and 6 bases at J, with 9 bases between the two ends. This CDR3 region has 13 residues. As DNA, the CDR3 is TGCGCCAGCAGCCAAGATAAGGCGGCCGAGCAGTACTTC. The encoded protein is CASSQDKAAEQYF.

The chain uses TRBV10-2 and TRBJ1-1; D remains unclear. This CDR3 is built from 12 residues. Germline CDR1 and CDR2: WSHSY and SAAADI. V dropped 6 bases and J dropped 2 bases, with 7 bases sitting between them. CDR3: CASSDLNTEAFF. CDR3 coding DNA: TGCGCCAGCAGCGACTTAAACACTGAAGCTTTCTTT.